Given below is one T cell receptor (beta chain) in context. The antigen remains undetermined. The data derive from a study of T cell repertoires in cytomegalovirus infection. For the study at large: Public TCR beta signatures indicated both CMV infection and matching HLA type.

CDR3 length: 18 residues. Trimming pared 6 bases from V and 4 bases from J, leaving 26 bases between. Germline V CDR1 and CDR2: MNHNS, SASEGT. Study-wide results and limits: The ex vivo response was dominated by HLA-C-restricted CMV-specific TCR beta clonotypes.

TCRdb analysed the reads with MiXCR anew, one entry per CDR3 protein. This table has about 51,000 distinct CDR3 sequences, around 20% appearing once. The source is a human donor in good health (CMV status not recorded). Some clones in this sample may be carry-over from other donors' samples. This specimen was CD8+ T cells from cultured PBMCs, taken from culture after CMV antigen stimulation. This chain connects TRBV6-1 to TRBJ2-3, with a tentative D call TRBD2 (5 bases). The CDR3 DNA is TGTGCCAGCAGGGGGATAGAAAACCAGCGGAGGCGAGCAGATACGCAGTATTTT. Translation: CASRGIENQRRRADTQYF.